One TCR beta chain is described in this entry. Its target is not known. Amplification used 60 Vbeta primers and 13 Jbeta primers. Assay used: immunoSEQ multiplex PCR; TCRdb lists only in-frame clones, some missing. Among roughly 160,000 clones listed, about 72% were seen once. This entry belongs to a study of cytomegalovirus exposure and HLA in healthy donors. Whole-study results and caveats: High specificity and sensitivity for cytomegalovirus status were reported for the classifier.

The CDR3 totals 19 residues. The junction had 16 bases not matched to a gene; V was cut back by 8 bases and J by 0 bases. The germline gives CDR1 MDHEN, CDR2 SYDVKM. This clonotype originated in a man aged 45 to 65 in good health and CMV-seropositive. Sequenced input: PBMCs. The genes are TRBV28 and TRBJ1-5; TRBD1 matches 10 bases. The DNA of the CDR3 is TGTGCCAGCGCTTTAGCCGGGACAGGGGTAAGAAATAGCAATCAGCCCCAGCATTTT. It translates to CASALAGTGVRNSNQPQHF.